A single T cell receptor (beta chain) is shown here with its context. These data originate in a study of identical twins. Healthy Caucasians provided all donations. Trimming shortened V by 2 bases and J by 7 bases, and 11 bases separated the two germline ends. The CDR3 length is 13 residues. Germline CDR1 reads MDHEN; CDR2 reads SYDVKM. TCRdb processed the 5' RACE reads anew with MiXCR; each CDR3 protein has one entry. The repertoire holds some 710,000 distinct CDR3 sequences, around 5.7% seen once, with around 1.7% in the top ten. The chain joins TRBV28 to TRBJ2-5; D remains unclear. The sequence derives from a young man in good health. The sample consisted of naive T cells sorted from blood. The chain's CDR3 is CASSLRTLRTQYF. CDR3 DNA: TGTGCCAGCAGTTTAAGGACCCTGCGGACCCAGTACTTC.